Below are 17 T cell receptor beta chains sequenced from a single sample in a study of tumor-infiltrating lymphocytes in localized non-small cell lung cancer. Assay: immunoSEQ multiplex PCR; the TCRdb copy retains only in-frame clones and omits some. The data contain 5,500 to 8,000 clones, 74% of them seen just once; the ten biggest clones take up less than 8.5%. Sequencing was done on a sample of uninvolved lung tissue not adjacent to the tumor. Source of these receptors: a human donor with non-small cell lung cancer.

The chain carries TRBV19 and TRBJ2-3; no reliable D call. The germline V and J ends were trimmed by 5 bases and 0 bases, with 15 bases remaining between them. CDR1 LNHDA and CDR2 SQIVND come from the germline V gene (reference sequence). The CDR3 length is 16 residues. The CDR3 nucleotides are TGTGCCAGTAGTCCGTACAGAAAAATTAGCACAGATACGCAGTATTTT. Amino acid sequence: CASSPYRKISTDTQYF.

The J gene is TRBJ2-4, the V gene TRBV7-9; possibly TRBD1 for D (5 bases). This CDR3 has 11 amino acids. Deletions cut 4 bases from V and 8 bases from J, with 6 bases between. CDR1 SEHNR and CDR2 FQNEAQ come from the germline V gene (reference sequence). The CDR3 reads CASSSGYIQYF. The CDR3 bases are TGTGCCAGCAGCTCAGGGTACATTCAGTACTTC.

This rearrangement joins TRBV9 to TRBJ2-1; 8 bases match TRBD2. CDR3 length equals 15 residues. Per the germline V gene, CDR1 is SGDLS and CDR2 is YYNGEE. Trimming removed 2 bases from V and 2 bases from J; junction bases left unmatched: 3. CDR3 bases: TGTGCCAGCAGCGTGGGCGGGGGGCCCTACAATGAGCAGTTCTTC. Translated, it gives CASSVGGGPYNEQFF.

In its sample, this clone was seen once. The rearrangement links TRBV5-4 to TRBJ2-3, with D perhaps matching TRBD2 (5 bases). V lost 4 bases and J 2 bases, leaving 14 bases between the germline ends. CDR3 length equals 15 residues. Germline values: CDR1 SGHNT, CDR2 YYREEE (reference sequence). The DNA of the CDR3 is TGTGCCAGCAGCCCCGGGATGGAGTTCACAGATACGCAGTATTTT. This encodes CASSPGMEFTDTQYF.

This chain uses TRBV11-2 with TRBJ2-3; possible D gene TRBD2, 5 bases. Trimming shortened V by 6 bases and J by 4 bases, and 17 bases separated the two germline ends. This CDR3 is built from 15 residues. Germline lookup yields CDR1 SGHAT and CDR2 FQNNGV. CDR3 loop: CASRPYALEADTQYF. CDR3 coding DNA: TGTGCCAGCAGACCCTACGCGCTGGAGGCAGATACGCAGTATTTT.

A few counts support this clone. The chain links TRBV2 to TRBJ2-2; D may be TRBD1 (5 bases). Trimming took 6 bases from V and 1 from J, leaving 12 bases between them. The germline V gene encodes CDR1 SNHLY and CDR2 FYNNEI. This CDR3 contains 15 residues. In nucleotides, the CDR3 is TGTGCCAGCAGCCCCAGGGCGTTGAACACCGGGGAGCTGTTTTTT. It codes for CASSPRALNTGELFF.

The rearrangement uses TRBV11-2 and TRBJ2-2, with TRBD1 matching 9 bases. Unmatched junction bases numbered 7, after V lost 4 bases and J lost 7 bases. The CDR3 extends over 15 amino acids. Looked up from germline, CDR1 is SGHAT and CDR2 is FQNNGV. This chain's CDR3 is CASSSPGQGGGELFF. The CDR3 nucleotides are TGTGCCAGCAGCTCCCCGGGACAGGGAGGCGGGGAGCTGTTTTTT. The variable domain in full, with the rest retrieved from reference TRBV11-2 and TRBJ2-2, is EAGVAQSPRYKIIEKRQSVAFWCNPISGHATLYWYQQILGQGPKLLIQFQNNGVVDDSQLPKDRFSAERLKGVDSTLKIQPAKLEDSAVYLCASSSPGQGGGELFFGEGSRLTVL.

This sequence joins TRBV7-2 and TRBJ2-3, with 12 bases lining up with TRBD2. V dropped 5 bases and J dropped 2; count of bases not matched to a gene: 8. Germline V CDR1 and CDR2: SGHTA, FQGNSA. The CDR3 is 17 residues long. CDR3 nucleotides: TGTGCCAGCAGCCAACCTAGCGGGGGGGCCGTCACAGATACGCAGTATTTT. Translating gives CASSQPSGGAVTDTQYF.

The chain joins TRBV5-4 to TRBJ1-5, with TRBD1 identical over 8 bases. The length of the CDR3 is 15 residues. The V segment lost 3 bases and the J segment 3 bases; nucleotides outside the gene matches: 5. Germline V lookup: CDR1 SGHNT, CDR2 YYREEE (reference sequence). The CDR3 loop reads CASSSDRGNNQPQHF. CDR3 in DNA: TGTGCCAGCAGCTCCGACAGGGGCAACAATCAGCCCCAGCATTTT.

The chain is built from TRBV15 and TRBJ2-7, with D hard to call. The CDR3 totals 13 residues. The V end lost 0 bases, the J end lost 1 base, and 4 bases lay between the germline ends. Germline values: CDR1 LNHNV, CDR2 YYDKDF (reference sequence). The CDR3 region has the DNA TGTGCCACCAGCAGAGATCCGTCCTACGAGCAGTACTTC. This codes for CATSRDPSYEQYF.

The gene calls are TRBV6-5 and TRBJ1-2; TRBD1 matches 7 bases. Germline trimming cut 4 bases from V and 5 bases from J; bases unmatched to any gene: 13. Germline values: CDR1 MNHEY, CDR2 SVGAGI. The CDR3 is 16 amino acids. CDR3 sequence (DNA): TGTGCCAGCAGTTCTCCCAAGCGACAGGGTCGATATGGCTACACCTTC. This gives the protein CASSSPKRQGRYGYTF.

The chain recombines TRBV19 with TRBJ1-1; no reliable D call. Germline V lookup: CDR1 LNHDA, CDR2 SQIVND (reference sequence). The CDR3 consists of 15 residues. Trimming took off 5 bases at V and 0 bases at J, with 13 bases between the two ends. This chain's CDR3 is CASSPSGRMNTEAFF. The CDR3 coding sequence is TGTGCCAGTAGTCCCTCCGGGAGGATGAACACTGAAGCTTTCTTT.

In regard to this clone: A junction end diverges from the germline sequence, so it may reflect a read error. The chain joins TRBV6-1 to TRBJ1-5; D is uncertain. CDR3 length: 13 residues. The germline gives CDR1 MNHNS, CDR2 SASEGT. CDR3 sequence: CAISASGDQPQHF. CDR3 DNA sequence: TGTGCCATCAGTGCCTCCGGTGATCAGCCCCAGCATTTT.

This clone was counted only a few times. This chain links TRBV4-3 with TRBJ2-2; D not resolved. The CDR3 runs to 16 residues. Germline CDR1 is LGHNA and CDR2 is YSLEER. Trimming took off 0 bases at V and 0 bases at J, with 8 bases between the two ends. The CDR3 region has the DNA TGCGCCAGCAGCCAAGATTCCGGAGCGAACACCGGGGAGCTGTTTTTT. Translation gives CASSQDSGANTGELFF.

This clone was seen a handful of times. This sequence joins TRBV7-2 and TRBJ1-1; D is ambiguous. CDR3 length: 13 amino acids. From germline, CDR1 is SGHTA and CDR2 FQGNSA. V was shortened by 3 bases and J by 7 bases, with 12 bases between the two germline ends. The CDR3 region is CASSFLQFGEAFF. The CDR3 DNA reads TGTGCCAGCAGCTTTCTCCAGTTTGGTGAAGCTTTCTTT.

The chain is built from TRBV7-2 and TRBJ2-7; 13 bases agree with TRBD2. V trimming: 1 base; J trimming: 2 bases; junction bases outside the gene matches: 11. The CDR3 runs to 19 residues. CDR1 and CDR2 (germline): SGHTA, FQGNSA. Here the CDR3 DNA reads TGTGCCAGCAGCTTAGAGGGTACGACTAGCGGGGGGCCGGCCTACGAGCAGTACTTC. Translating it yields CASSLEGTTSGGPAYEQYF. Variable domain in full (rest from reference TRBV7-2 and TRBJ2-7): GAGVSQSPSNKVTEKGKDVELRCDPISGHTALYWYRQSLGQGLEFLIYFQGNSAPDKSGLPSDRFSAERTGGSVSTLTIQRTQQEDSAVYLCASSLEGTTSGGPAYEQYFGPGTRLTVT.

This clone has only a few counts. Additional DNA sequences in this sample encode the identical CDR3. The chain's CDR3 is CATSRDDIGAYEQYF. The DNA for the CDR3 is TGTGCCACCAGCAGAGATGACATCGGCGCCTACGAGCAGTACTTC. V and J are TRBV15 and TRBJ2-7; D uncertain. Germline CDR1 reads LNHNV; CDR2 reads YYDKDF (reference sequence). V was cut by 0 bases and J by 2 bases, with 11 bases left in between. The CDR3 is 15 residues long.